This TCR beta chain was identified during a study of shared clonotypes between healthy human individuals. As for the study in general: The donor group consisted of two women and three men, aged 18 to 49.

General study findings and limits: Represented genetic and exposure-history diversity was restricted by having few donors.

Running of the assay took place at deep level. Libraries were prepared by immunoSEQ multiplex PCR; TCRdb keeps only in-frame clonotypes and omits some of them. The sample yields more than 1,200,000 clones, approximately 98.5% seen once. This CDR3 contains 15 residues. Germline V gene data show CDR1 as SGHAT and CDR2 as FQNNGV. The ends were cut back, 2 bases at V and 0 bases at J, with 8 bases in the middle. As concerns this clone: Antigen: not known.

This TCR derives from a man younger than 45 in good health. The material sequenced was naive CD4+ T cells sorted from blood. Subset here: CD45RA+ positively selected. V is TRBV11-2 and J is TRBJ2-1; D may be TRBD2 (5 bases). This CDR3 reads CASSLLLASYNEQFF. Here the CDR3 DNA reads TGTGCCAGCAGCTTACTTCTAGCCTCCTACAATGAGCAGTTCTTC.